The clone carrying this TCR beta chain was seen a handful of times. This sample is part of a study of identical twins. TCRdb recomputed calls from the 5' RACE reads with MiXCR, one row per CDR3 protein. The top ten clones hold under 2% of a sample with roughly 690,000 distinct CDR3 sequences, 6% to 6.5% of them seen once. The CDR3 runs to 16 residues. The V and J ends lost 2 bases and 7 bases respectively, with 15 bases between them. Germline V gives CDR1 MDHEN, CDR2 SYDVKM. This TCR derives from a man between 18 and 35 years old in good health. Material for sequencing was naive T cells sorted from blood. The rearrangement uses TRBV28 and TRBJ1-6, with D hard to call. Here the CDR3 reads CASSLRSAGGNSPLHF. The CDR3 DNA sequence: TGTGCCAGCAGTTTACGTTCGGCGGGTGGGAATTCACCCCTCCACTTT.